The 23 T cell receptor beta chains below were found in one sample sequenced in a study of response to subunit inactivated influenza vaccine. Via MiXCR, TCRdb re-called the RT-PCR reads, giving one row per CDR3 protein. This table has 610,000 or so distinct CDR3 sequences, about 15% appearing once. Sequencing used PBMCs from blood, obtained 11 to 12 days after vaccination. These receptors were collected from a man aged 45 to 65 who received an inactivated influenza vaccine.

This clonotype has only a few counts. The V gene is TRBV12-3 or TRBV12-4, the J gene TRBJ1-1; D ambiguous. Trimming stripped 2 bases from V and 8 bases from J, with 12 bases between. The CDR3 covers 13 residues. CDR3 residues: CASSLRGSAEAFF. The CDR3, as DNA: TGTGCCAGCAGTTTAAGAGGGAGCGCCGAAGCTTTCTTT.

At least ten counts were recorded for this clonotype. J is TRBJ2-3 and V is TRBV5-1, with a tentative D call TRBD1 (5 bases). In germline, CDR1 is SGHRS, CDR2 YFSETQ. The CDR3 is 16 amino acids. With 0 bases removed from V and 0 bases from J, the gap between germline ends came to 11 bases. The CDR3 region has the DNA TGCGCCAGCAGCTTGGGGACATTTCTTAGCACAGATACGCAGTATTTT. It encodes CASSLGTFLSTDTQYF.

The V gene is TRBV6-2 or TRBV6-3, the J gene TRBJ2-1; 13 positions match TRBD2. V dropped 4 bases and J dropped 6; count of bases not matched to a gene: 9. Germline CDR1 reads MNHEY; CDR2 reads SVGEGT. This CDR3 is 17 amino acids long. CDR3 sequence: CASSLQVGLAGSNEQFF. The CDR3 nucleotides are TGTGCCAGCAGTTTGCAGGTGGGACTAGCGGGAAGCAATGAGCAGTTCTTC.

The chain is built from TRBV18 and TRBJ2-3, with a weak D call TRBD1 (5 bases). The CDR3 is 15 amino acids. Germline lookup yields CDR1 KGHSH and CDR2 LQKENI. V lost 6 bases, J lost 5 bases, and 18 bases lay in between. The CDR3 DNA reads TGTGCCAGCTCCCCCAAGCCAGGGTTTCAAGATACGCAGTATTTT. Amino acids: CASSPKPGFQDTQYF.

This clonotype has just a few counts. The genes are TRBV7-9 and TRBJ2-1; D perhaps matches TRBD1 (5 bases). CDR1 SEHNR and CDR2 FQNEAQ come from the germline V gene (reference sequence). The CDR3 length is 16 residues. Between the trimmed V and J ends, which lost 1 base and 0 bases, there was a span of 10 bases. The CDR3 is CASSLGQGSSYNEQFF. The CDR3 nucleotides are TGTGCCAGCAGCTTAGGCCAGGGAAGCTCCTACAATGAGCAGTTCTTC.

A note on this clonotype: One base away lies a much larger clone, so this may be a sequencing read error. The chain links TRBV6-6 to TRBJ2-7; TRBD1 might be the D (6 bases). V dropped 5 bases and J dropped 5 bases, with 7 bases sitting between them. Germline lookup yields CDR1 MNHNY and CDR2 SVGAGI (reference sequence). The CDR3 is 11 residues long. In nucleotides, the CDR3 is TGTGCCAGCAGTACAGGGCACGAGCAGTACTTC. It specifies CASSTGHEQYF.

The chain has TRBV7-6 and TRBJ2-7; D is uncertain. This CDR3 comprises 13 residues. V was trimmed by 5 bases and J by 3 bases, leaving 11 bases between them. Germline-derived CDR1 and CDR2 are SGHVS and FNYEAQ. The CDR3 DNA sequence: TGTGCCAGCAGCGAACGGACCCACTACGAGCAGTACTTC. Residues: CASSERTHYEQYF. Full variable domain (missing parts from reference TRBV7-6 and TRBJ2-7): GAGVSQSPRYKVTKRGQDVALRCDPISGHVSLYWYRQALGQGPEFLTYFNYEAQQDKSGLPNDRFSAERPEGSISTLTIQRTEQRDSAMYRCASSERTHYEQYFGPGTRLTVT.

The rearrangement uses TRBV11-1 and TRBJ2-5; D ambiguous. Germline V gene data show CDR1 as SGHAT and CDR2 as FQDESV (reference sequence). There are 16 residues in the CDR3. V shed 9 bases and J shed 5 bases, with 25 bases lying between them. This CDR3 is CARGPGLRCLLETQYF. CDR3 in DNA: TGTGCCAGGGGCCCCGGGCTCCGCTGCCTTCTCGAGACCCAGTACTTC.

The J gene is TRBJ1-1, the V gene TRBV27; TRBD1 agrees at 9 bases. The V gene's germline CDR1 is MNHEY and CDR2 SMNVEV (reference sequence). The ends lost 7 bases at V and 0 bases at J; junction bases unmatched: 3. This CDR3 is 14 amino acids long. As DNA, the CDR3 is TGTGCCAGCAACGGACAGGGGTTGAACACTGAAGCTTTCTTT. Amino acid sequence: CASNGQGLNTEAFF.

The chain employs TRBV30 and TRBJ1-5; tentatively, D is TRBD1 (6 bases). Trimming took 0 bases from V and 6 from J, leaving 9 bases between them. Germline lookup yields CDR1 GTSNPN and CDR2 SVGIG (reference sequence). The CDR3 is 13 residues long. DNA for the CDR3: TGTGCCTGGAGTGTCGAGGGGGTTCAGCCCCAGCATTTT. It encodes CAWSVEGVQPQHF.

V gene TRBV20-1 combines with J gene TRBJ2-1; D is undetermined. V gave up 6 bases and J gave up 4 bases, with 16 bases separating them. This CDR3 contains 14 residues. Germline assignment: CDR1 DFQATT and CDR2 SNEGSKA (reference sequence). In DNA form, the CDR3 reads TGCAGTGCGTCTGCCAACACCCTATACAATGAGCAGTTCTTC. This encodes CSASANTLYNEQFF.

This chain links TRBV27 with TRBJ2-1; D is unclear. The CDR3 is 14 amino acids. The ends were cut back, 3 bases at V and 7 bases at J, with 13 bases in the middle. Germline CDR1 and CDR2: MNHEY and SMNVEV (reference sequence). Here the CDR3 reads CASSFSITENEQFF. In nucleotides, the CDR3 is TGTGCCAGCAGTTTCTCAATAACAGAAAATGAGCAGTTCTTC.

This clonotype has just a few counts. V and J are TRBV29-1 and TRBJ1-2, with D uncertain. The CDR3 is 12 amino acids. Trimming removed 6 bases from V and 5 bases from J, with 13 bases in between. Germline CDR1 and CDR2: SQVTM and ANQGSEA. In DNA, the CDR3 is TGCAGCGTGGAGGAGGCCAGTTATGGCTACACCTTC. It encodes CSVEEASYGYTF.

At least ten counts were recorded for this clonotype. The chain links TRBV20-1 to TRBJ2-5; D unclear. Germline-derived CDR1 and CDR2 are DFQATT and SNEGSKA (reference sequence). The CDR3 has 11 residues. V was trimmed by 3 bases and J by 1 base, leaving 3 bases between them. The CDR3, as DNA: TGCAGTGCTAGGGGCCAAGAGACCCAGTACTTC. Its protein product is CSARGQETQYF.

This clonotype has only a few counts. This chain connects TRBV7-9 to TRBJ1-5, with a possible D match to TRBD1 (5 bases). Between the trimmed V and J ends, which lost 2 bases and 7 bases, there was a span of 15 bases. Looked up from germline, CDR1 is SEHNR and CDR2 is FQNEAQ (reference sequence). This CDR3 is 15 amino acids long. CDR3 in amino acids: CASSLSSGEGQPQHF. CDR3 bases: TGTGCCAGCAGCTTATCAAGTGGGGAGGGGCAGCCCCAGCATTTT.

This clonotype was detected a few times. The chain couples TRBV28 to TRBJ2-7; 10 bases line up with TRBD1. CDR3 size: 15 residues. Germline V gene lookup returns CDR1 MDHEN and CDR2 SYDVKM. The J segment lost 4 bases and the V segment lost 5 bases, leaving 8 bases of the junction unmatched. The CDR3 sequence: CASSLVGTGVYEQYF. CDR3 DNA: TGTGCCAGCAGTCTTGTGGGGACAGGGGTTTACGAGCAGTACTTC.

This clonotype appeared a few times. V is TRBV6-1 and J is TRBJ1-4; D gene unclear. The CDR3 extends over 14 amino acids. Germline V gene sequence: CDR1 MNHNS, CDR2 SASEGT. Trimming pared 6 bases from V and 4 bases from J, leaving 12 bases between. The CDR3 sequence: CASRPTMFNEKLFF. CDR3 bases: TGTGCCAGCAGACCGACCATGTTTAATGAAAAACTGTTTTTT.

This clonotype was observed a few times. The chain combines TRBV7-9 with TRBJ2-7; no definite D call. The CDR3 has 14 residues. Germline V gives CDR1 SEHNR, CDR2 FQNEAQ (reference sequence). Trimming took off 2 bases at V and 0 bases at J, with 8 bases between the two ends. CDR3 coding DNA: TGTGCCAGCAGCTTACTGACGTCCTCCTACGAGCAGTACTTC. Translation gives CASSLLTSSYEQYF.

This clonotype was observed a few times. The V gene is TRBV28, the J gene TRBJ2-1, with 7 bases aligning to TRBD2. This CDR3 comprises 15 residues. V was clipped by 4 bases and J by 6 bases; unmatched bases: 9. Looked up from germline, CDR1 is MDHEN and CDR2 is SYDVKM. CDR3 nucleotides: TGTGCCAGCAGTTCCCTCATCGCGGGAGCCAATGAGCAGTTCTTC. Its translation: CASSSLIAGANEQFF. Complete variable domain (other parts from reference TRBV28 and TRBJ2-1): DVKVTQSSRYLVKRTGEKVFLECVQDMDHENMFWYRQDPGLGLRLIYFSYDVKMKEKGDIPEGYSVSREKKERFSLILESASTNQTSMYLCASSSLIAGANEQFFGPGTRLTVL.

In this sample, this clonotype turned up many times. In DNA form, the CDR3 reads TGTGCCAGCAGCTTCGGGACAGGGGGACAGCCCCAGCATTTT. It specifies CASSFGTGGQPQHF. The rearrangement joins TRBV5-6 to TRBJ1-5; 11 bases line up with TRBD1. This CDR3 is built from 14 residues. V gave up 2 bases and J gave up 7 bases; unmatched junction bases: 2. Germline assignment: CDR1 SGHDT and CDR2 YYEEEE.

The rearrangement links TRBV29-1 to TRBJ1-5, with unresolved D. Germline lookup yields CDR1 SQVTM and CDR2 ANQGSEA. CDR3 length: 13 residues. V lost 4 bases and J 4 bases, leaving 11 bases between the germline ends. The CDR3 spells CSVAWGFNQPQHF. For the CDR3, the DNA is TGCAGCGTTGCGTGGGGATTTAATCAGCCCCAGCATTTT.

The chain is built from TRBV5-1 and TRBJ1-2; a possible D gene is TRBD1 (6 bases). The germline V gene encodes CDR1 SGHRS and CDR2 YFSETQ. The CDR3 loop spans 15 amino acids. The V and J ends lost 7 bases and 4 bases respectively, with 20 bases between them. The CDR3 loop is CASAKSSTGVYGYTF. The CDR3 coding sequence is TGCGCCAGCGCAAAATCCTCGACAGGTGTCTATGGCTACACCTTC.

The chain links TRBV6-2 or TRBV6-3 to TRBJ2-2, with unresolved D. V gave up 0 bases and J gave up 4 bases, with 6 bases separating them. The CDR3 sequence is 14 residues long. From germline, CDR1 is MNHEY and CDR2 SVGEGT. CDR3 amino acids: CASSYSFATGELFF. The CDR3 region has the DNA TGTGCCAGCAGTTACTCGTTCGCCACCGGGGAGCTGTTTTTT.